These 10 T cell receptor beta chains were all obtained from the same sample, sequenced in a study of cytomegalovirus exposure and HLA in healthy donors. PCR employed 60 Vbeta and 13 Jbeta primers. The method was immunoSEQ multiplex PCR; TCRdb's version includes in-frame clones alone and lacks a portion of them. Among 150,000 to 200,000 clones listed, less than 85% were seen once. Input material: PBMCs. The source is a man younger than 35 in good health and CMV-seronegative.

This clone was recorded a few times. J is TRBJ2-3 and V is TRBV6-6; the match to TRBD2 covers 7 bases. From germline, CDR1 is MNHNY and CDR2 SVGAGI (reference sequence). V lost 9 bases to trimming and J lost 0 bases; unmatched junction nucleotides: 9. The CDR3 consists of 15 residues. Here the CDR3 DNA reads TGTGCCAGTGAGGTGACTAGCCTAAGCACAGATACGCAGTATTTT. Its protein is CASEVTSLSTDTQYF.

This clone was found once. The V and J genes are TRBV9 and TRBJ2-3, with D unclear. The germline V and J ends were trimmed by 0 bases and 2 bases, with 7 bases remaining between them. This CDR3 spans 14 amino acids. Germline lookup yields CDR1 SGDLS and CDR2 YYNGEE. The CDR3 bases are TGTGCCAGCAGCGTAGCAGGCTACACAGATACGCAGTATTTT. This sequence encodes CASSVAGYTDTQYF.

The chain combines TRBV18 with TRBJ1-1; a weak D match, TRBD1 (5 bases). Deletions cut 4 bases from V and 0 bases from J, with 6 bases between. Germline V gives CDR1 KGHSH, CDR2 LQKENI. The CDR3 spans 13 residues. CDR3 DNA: TGTGCCAGCTCACAGGGGATGAACACTGAAGCTTTCTTT. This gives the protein CASSQGMNTEAFF. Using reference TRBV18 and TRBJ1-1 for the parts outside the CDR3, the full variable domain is NAGVMQNPRHLVRRRGQEARLRCSPMKGHSHVYWYRQLPEEGLKFMVYLQKENIIDESGMPKERFSAEFPKEGPSILRIQQVVRGDSAAYFCASSQGMNTEAFFGQGTRLTVV.

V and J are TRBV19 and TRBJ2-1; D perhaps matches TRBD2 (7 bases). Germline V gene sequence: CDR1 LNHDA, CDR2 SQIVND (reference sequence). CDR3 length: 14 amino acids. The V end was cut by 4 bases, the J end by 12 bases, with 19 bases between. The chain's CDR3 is CASSTRRERGGQFF. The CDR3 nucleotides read TGTGCCAGTAGTACACGGCGGGAGAGGGGGGGGCAGTTCTTC.

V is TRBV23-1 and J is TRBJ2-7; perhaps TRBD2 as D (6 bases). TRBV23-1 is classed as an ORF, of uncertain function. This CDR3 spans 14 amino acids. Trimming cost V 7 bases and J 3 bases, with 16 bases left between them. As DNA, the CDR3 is TGCGCCAGCACCCTCCCGGGACTGATCTACGAGCAGTACTTC. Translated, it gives CASTLPGLIYEQYF.

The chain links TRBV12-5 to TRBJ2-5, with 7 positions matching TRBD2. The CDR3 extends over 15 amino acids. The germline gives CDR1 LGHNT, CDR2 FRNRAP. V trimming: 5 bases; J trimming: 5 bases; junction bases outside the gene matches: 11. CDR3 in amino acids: CASGPWVGEGETQYF. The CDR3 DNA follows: TGTGCTAGTGGTCCCTGGGTGGGGGAGGGGGAGACCCAGTACTTC. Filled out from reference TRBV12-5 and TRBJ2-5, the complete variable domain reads DARVTQTPRHKVTEMGQEVTMRCQPILGHNTVFWYRQTMMQGLELLAYFRNRAPLDDSGMPKDRFSAEMPDATLATLKIQPSEPRDSAVYFCASGPWVGEGETQYFGPGTRLLVL.

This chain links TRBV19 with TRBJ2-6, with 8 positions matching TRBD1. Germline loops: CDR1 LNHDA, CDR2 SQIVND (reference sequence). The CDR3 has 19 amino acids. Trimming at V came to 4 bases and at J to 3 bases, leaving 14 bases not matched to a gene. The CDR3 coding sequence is TGTGCCAGTAGTACCGGGACAGGTTCGGCGGGAATTGGGGCCAACGTCCTGACTTTC. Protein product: CASSTGTGSAGIGANVLTF.

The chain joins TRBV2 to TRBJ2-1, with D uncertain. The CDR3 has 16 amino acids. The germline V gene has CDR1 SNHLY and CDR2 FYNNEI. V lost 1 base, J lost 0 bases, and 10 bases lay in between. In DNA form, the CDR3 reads TGTGCCAGCAGTGAAGGGGCACAGATCTCCTACAATGAGCAGTTCTTC. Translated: CASSEGAQISYNEQFF.

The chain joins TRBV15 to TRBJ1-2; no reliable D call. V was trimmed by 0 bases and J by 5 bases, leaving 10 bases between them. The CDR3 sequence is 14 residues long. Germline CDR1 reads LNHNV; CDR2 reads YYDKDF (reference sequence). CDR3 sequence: CATSREATVYGYTF. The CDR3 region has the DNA TGTGCCACCAGCAGAGAAGCGACGGTTTATGGCTACACCTTC.

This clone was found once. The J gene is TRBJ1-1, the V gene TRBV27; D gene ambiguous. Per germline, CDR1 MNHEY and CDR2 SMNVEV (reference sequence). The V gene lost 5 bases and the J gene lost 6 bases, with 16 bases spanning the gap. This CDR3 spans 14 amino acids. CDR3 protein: CASSELGSVSEAFF. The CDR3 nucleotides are TGTGCCAGCAGTGAACTTGGTAGCGTGTCTGAAGCTTTCTTT.